This T cell receptor beta chain was documented in a study of blood T cell repertoires in COVID-19. CDR1 is DFQATT, CDR2 SNEGSKA, per germline (reference sequence). The CDR3 loop spans 11 amino acids. V gave up 3 bases and J gave up 10 bases, with 11 bases separating them. As originally analysed: Amplified reference gene primers provided the basis for estimating nucleated cell counts. The table came from immunoSEQ multiplex PCR; TCRdb's copy has only in-frame clones and leaves some out. The D gene and trimming were derived from the DNA, and the V and J assignments and clone size from that table. The sample has 250,000 or so clones, just under 85% seen once.

V is TRBV20-1 and J is TRBJ2-3; D is uncertain. The receptor was isolated from a man aged 45 to 65 with acute or convalescent COVID-19. Sequenced: peripheral blood. The CDR3 loop reads CSASWALAQYF. The CDR3 DNA is TGCAGTGCTAGTTGGGCTTTGGCGCAGTATTTT.